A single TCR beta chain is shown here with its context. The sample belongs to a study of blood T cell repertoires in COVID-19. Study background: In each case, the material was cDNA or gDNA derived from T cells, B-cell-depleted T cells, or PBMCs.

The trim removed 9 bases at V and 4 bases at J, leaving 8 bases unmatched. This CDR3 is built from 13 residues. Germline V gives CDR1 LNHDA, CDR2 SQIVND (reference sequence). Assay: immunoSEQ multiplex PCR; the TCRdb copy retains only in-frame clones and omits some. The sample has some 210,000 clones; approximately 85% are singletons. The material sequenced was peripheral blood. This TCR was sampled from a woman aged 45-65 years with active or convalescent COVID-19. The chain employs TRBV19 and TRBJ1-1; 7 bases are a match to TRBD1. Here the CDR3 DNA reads TGTGCCAGCAGATACCCAGGGGGCACTGAAGCTTTCTTT. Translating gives CASRYPGGTEAFF.